Given below is one T cell receptor beta chain in context. The entry originates in a study of T cells expressing NK-cell markers. Study as a whole: Sorted CD3+CD56+NKG2C+, CD3+CD56+NKG2C- and CD3+CD56-NKG2C+ T cells provided the TCR beta repertoires. Seven of the eight sequenced donors were HCMV-seropositive; one was seronegative.

The germline V gene has CDR1 DFQATT and CDR2 SNEGSKA (reference sequence). The CDR3 has 14 amino acids. TCRdb re-called the 5' RACE reads, yielding one record per CDR3 amino acid sequence without DNA. The listing records some 460,000 distinct CDR3 sequences. Input material: blood T cells: a sorted CD56 or NKG2C T cell subset, CD4+ or CD8+ T cells, or bulk PBMC T cells (not recorded which). The chain is built from TRBV20-1 and TRBJ2-7. This clonotype originated in a woman aged 45-60 years in good health. Here the CDR3 reads CSARLGEARYEQYF.